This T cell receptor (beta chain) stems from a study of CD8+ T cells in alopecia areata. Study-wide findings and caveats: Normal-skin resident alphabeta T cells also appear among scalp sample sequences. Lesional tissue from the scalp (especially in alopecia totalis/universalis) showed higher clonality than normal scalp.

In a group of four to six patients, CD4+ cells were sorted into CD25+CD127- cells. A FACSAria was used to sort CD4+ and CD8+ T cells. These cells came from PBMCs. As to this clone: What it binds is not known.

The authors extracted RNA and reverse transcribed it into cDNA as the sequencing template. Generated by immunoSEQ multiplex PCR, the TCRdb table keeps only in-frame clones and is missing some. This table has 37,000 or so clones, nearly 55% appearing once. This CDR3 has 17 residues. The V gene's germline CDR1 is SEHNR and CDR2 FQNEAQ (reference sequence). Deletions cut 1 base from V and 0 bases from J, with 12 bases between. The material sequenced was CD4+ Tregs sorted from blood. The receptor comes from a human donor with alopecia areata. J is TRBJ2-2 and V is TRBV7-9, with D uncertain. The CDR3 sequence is CASSLGYPSANTGELFF. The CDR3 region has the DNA TGTGCCAGCAGCTTAGGGTATCCCAGCGCGAACACCGGGGAGCTGTTTTTT.